This TCR beta chain is from a study of blood T cells in healthy people across ages. With each sample, at least 5 micrograms of total RNA were extracted. In its sample, this clonotype was seen a few times. Through a sample-barcoded 5' primer and a J-beta primer mix, a second PCR was run for roughly 6 to 11 cycles. TCRdb reprocessed the 5' RACE reads with MiXCR, giving one entry per CDR3 protein. The sample includes 550,000 to 700,000 distinct CDR3 sequences, 25% to 30% of them seen just once. The CDR3 length is 14 residues. Germline V CDR1 and CDR2: SGHVS, FQNEAQ. The germline V and J ends were trimmed by 2 bases and 5 bases, with 12 bases remaining between them.

Sequencing was carried out using blood. The TCR comes from a woman in her 70s in good health. The chain couples TRBV7-8 to TRBJ1-1; D might be TRBD1 (5 bases). CDR3 sequence reads: CASSLLWGVTEAFF. The CDR3 nucleotides are TGTGCCAGCAGCTTACTTTGGGGGGTTACTGAAGCTTTCTTT.